This TCR beta chain was identified in a study of blood T cell repertoires in COVID-19. The method was immunoSEQ multiplex PCR; TCRdb's version includes in-frame clones alone and lacks a portion of them. This sample yields 150,000 to 250,000 clones, of which approximately 84% are seen a single time; 6% to 8% belongs to the top ten. The germline CDR1 and CDR2 sequences are LGHNA and YNFKEQ. The CDR3 runs 19 residues. The ends lost 3 bases at V and 0 bases at J; junction bases unmatched: 14. There are a few counts of this clone. The V and J genes are TRBV4-2 and TRBJ2-3; 8 nucleotides line up with TRBD2. The TCR originated in a human donor with acute or convalescent COVID-19. The donor label of this sample is uncertain. The source material was peripheral blood. The CDR3 protein is CASSHVSSGPTSSTDTQYF. CDR3 coding DNA: TGTGCCAGCAGCCATGTTTCTAGCGGGCCGACGTCTAGCACAGATACGCAGTATTTT.